This TCR beta chain was captured by sequencing in a study of spatial heterogeneity in lung cancer. Study-level results: One measure, the expanded intratumoral alpha and beta TCR count, tracked tumor mutation counts.

Each CDR3 protein is one row after TCRdb ran MiXCR on the 5' RACE reads. The sample lists around 1,000 distinct CDR3 sequences, around 15% occurring once. CDR3 size: 15 residues. Between the trimmed V and J ends, which lost 3 bases and 0 bases, there was a span of 11 bases. The germline V gene encodes CDR1 SGHAT and CDR2 FQNNGV. This clonotype has only a few counts. Its target is not known. Time point noted: sample taken at primary tumor resection. The receptor was derived from a female donor with early-stage non-small cell lung cancer. The chain joins TRBV11-2 to TRBJ2-5; no firm D call. The specimen was lung tumor tissue, collected at surgery. The CDR3 DNA follows: TGTGCCAGCAGCTTGGGGAATCGATACCAAGAGACCCAGTACTTC. It is translated as CASSLGNRYQETQYF.